The next 10 T cell receptor beta chains were all read from a single sample in a study of blood T cell repertoires in COVID-19. Produced via immunoSEQ multiplex PCR; TCRdb's table is partial and in-frame only. Counted here are 250,000 to 300,000 clones, more than 65% occurring once; the ten biggest clones make up about 3%. The specimen was PBMCs or T cells enriched from blood (not recorded which). The receptors shown here come from a man in his fifties or sixties who had recovered from COVID-19.

This clone was seen a few times. The genes are TRBV6-4 and TRBJ2-2; the D is unclear. The CDR3 is 12 amino acids. V was cut by 7 bases and J by 5 bases, with 8 bases left in between. Per the germline V gene, CDR1 is MRHNA and CDR2 is SNTAGT. The CDR3 spells CASTQVTGELFF. The CDR3 coding sequence is TGTGCCAGCACCCAGGTGACCGGGGAGCTGTTTTTT.

The chain couples TRBV5-6 to TRBJ2-7, with 11 bases that match TRBD2. Germline V lookup: CDR1 SGHDT, CDR2 YYEEEE. This CDR3 has 15 residues. Trimming took 2 bases from V and 6 from J; bases not matched to a gene: 7. The CDR3 DNA reads TGTGCCAGCAGCTTTAGCGGGGGGGCCGAGGCCGAGCAGTACTTC. Protein: CASSFSGGAEAEQYF.

This chain uses TRBV5-6 with TRBJ2-5, with D possibly matching TRBD2 (7 bases). In germline, CDR1 is SGHDT, CDR2 YYEEEE. The CDR3 loop spans 17 amino acids. Trimming took off 3 bases at V and 7 bases at J, with 25 bases between the two ends. For the CDR3, the DNA is TGTGCCAGCAGCTGGGGTGGGGGCGGTATGGCGGGAGCGACCCAGTACTTC. It translates to CASSWGGGGMAGATQYF.

CDR3 protein: CASGLGQGSGGEKLFF. CDR3 nucleotides: TGTGCTAGTGGTTTGGGACAGGGGTCCGGGGGTGAAAAACTGTTTTTT. The V and J genes are TRBV12-5 and TRBJ1-4; TRBD1 matches 8 bases. CDR1 LGHNT and CDR2 FRNRAP come from the germline V gene. V was pared by 1 base and J by 7 bases, with 8 bases of the junction left unmatched. The CDR3 runs to 16 residues. The full variable domain, in which reference TRBV12-5 and TRBJ1-4 provide the parts outside the CDR3, is DARVTQTPRHKVTEMGQEVTMRCQPILGHNTVFWYRQTMMQGLELLAYFRNRAPLDDSGMPKDRFSAEMPDATLATLKIQPSEPRDSAVYFCASGLGQGSGGEKLFFGSGTQLSVL.

The gene calls are TRBV5-1 and TRBJ2-3; the match to TRBD2 covers 14 bases. Germline V CDR1 and CDR2: SGHRS, YFSETQ. V lost 2 bases to trimming and J lost 1 base; unmatched junction nucleotides: 6. The CDR3 contains 18 residues. This chain's CDR3 is CASSFGTSGRSGTDTQYF. In DNA form, the CDR3 reads TGCGCCAGCAGCTTCGGGACTAGCGGGAGATCGGGCACAGATACGCAGTATTTT.

For this clone: Additional DNA sequences in this sample encode the identical CDR3. CDR3 nucleotides: TGTGCCAGCAGTTCAGGGACTAGCCGAACCCATGAAGAGCAGTACTTC. Encoded protein: CASSSGTSRTHEEQYF. The chain has TRBV11-2 and TRBJ2-7; 9 nucleotides line up with TRBD2. V gave up 6 bases and J gave up 7 bases; unmatched junction bases: 16. Germline CDR1 reads SGHAT; CDR2 reads FQNNGV. CDR3 length equals 16 residues.

This clone has only one observation. The rearrangement uses TRBV3-1 (or the pseudogene TRBV3-2) and TRBJ2-5, with D maybe TRBD1 (6 bases). Germline CDR1 and CDR2: LGHDT and YNNKEL (reference sequence). This CDR3 contains 13 residues. Trimming removed 9 bases from V and 5 bases from J, with 16 bases in between. CDR3 region: CARLTGPWETQYF. The CDR3 coding sequence is TGTGCCAGGCTGACAGGACCCTGGGAGACCCAGTACTTC.

This chain connects TRBV4-3 to TRBJ2-7, with 14 bases identical to TRBD2. The germline V gene has CDR1 LGHNA and CDR2 YSLEER. The CDR3 has 17 amino acids. V shed 0 bases, J shed 2 bases, and the junction held 3 bases outside the gene matches. The CDR3 region is CASSQEGLAGAAYEQYF. DNA for the CDR3: TGCGCCAGCAGCCAAGAGGGACTAGCGGGAGCAGCCTACGAGCAGTACTTC.

This chain links TRBV7-2 with TRBJ2-3, with 7 bases matching TRBD2. V was pared by 5 bases and J by 2 bases, with 7 bases of the junction left unmatched. Germline-derived CDR1 and CDR2 are SGHTA and FQGNSA. The CDR3 spans 15 residues. The CDR3 DNA sequence: TGTGCCAGCAGCGCTCGAGGGGACTACACAGATACGCAGTATTTT. As protein: CASSARGDYTDTQYF.

This CDR3 is CASSSGGSTDTQYF. CDR3 DNA sequence: TGTGCCAGCAGCAGCGGGGGGAGCACAGATACGCAGTATTTT. The chain uses TRBV3-1 (or the pseudogene TRBV3-2) and TRBJ2-3, with 9 nucleotides matching TRBD2. The germline CDR1 and CDR2 sequences are LGHDT and YNNKEL (reference sequence). This CDR3 region has 14 residues. V was pared by 5 bases and J by 0 bases, with 0 bases of the junction left unmatched.